The clone carrying this T cell receptor beta chain was counted at least ten times. Its matching antigen is unknown. The sample is drawn from a study of Graves' ophthalmopathy and Graves' hyperthyroidism. Study information: Peripheral blood samples were taken at initial diagnosis, before any treatment. Study observations and caveats: In blood, most expanded thyroid clonotypes above 0.001 frequency were also detected.

This CDR3 contains 14 residues. The V gene end was trimmed by 8 bases and the J gene end by 1 base; junction bases not matched to a gene: 7. From germline, CDR1 is ENHRY and CDR2 SYGVKD. TCR beta CDR3 regions were amplified from RNA transcripts. Scientists carried out first-round RT-PCR using HTBI primers and then a second-round multiplex PCR. TCRdb analysed the multiplex PCR reads with MiXCR anew, one entry per CDR3 protein. The sample has more than 300,000 distinct CDR3 sequences, roughly 14% seen once. This clonotype was sampled from a woman between 18 and 30 years old with stable Graves' hyperthyroidism. This rearrangement joins TRBV10-3 to TRBJ1-2; 7 nucleotides line up with TRBD1. Sequenced: peripheral blood. The CDR3 bases are TGTGCCATCGGAGGACAGGAGATTAACTATGGCTACACCTTC. Residues: CAIGGQEINYGYTF.